The table lists the clone carrying this TCR beta chain with many counts. The antigen remains undetermined. Looked up from germline, CDR1 is GTSNPN and CDR2 is SVGIG (reference sequence). V lost 2 bases and J 0 bases, leaving 8 bases between the germline ends. This CDR3 spans 13 amino acids. The data were obtained in a study of CD8 T cells in ankylosing spondylitis. Overall study findings and caveats: A TCR beta motif of 7 to 9 highly homologous variants seemed to mark ankylosing spondylitis blood.

TCRdb re-called the 5' RACE reads with MiXCR, one entry per CDR3 protein. The repertoire holds 700,000 to 1,000,000 distinct CDR3 sequences, with 12% as singletons. Source material: blood, either unsorted or a sorted T cell fraction (not recorded which). This receptor was obtained from a male donor with ankylosing spondylitis. The chain uses TRBV30 and TRBJ2-7; D not certain. CDR3 protein: CAWSLGSSYEQYF. The CDR3 nucleotides read TGTGCCTGGAGTCTGGGAAGCTCCTACGAGCAGTACTTC. Variable domain in full (rest from reference TRBV30 and TRBJ2-7): SQTIHQWPATLVQPVGSPLSLECTVEGTSNPNLYWYRQAAGRGLQLLFYSVGIGQISSEVPQNLSASRPQDRQFILSSKKLLLSDSGFYLCAWSLGSSYEQYFGPGTRLTVT.